The sequence of this TCR beta chain was determined in a study of Tregs in tolerant kidney transplant recipients. The CDR3 runs 13 residues. CDR1 is DFQATT, CDR2 SNEGSKA, per germline (reference sequence). V was cut by 6 bases and J by 5 bases, with 15 bases left in between. To note about this clone: The CDR3 extends 3 residues past the end of the read, so its final part is completed from the germline J gene.

Assay used: immunoSEQ multiplex PCR; TCRdb lists only in-frame clones, some missing. The sample's table shows about 48,000 clones. This TCR was sampled from a human donor who received a combined kidney and bone marrow transplant. V usage is TRBV20-1 and J usage is TRBJ2-3; D is possibly TRBD2 (5 bases). Sequencing used CD4+ T cells from blood, obtained before the transplant. The CDR3: CSALALAGDTQYF. Incomplete CDR3 DNA: TGCAGTGCCCTAGCCCTCGCGGGAGATACG.